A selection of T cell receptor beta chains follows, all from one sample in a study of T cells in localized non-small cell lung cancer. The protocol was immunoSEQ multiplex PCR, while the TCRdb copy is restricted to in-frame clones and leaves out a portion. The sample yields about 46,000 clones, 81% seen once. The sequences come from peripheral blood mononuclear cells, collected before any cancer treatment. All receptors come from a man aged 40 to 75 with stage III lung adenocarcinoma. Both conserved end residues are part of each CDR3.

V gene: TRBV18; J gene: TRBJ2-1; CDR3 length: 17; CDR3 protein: CASSPLAGSPRGDEQFF
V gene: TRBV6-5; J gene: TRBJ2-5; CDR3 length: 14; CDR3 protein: CASSYTGAGETQYF
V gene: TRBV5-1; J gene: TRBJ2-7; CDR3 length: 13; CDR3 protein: CASSLEQPRKEYF
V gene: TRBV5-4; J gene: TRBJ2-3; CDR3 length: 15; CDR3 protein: CASSQGLDRTDTQYF
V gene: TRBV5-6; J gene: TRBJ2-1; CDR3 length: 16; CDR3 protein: CASSSLGQDSYNEQFF
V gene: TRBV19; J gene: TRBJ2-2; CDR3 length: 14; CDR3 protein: CASSIGGWAGELFF
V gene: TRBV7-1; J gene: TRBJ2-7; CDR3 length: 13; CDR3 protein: CASSEDRTYEQYF
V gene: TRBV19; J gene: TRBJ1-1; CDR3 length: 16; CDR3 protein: CASSADRGHRNTEAFF
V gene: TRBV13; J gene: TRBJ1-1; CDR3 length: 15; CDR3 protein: CASSFGQGFGTEAFF
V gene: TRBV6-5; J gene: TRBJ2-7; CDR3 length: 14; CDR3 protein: CASSELLGQGRQYF
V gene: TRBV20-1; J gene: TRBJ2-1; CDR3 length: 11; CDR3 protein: CSPSSYNEQFF
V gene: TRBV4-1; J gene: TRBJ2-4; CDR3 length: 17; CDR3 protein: CASSQDFGGLAKNIQYF
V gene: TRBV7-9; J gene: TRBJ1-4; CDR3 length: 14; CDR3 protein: CASSLVRGNEKLFF
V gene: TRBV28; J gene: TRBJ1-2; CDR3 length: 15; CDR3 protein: CASSLIDRGSNGYTF
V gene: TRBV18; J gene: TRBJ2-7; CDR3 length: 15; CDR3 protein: CASSRDRAVSYEQYF
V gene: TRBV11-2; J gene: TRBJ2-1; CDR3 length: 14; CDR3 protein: CASSLVGSYNEQFF
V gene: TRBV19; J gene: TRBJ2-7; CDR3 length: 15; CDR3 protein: CASSTRDREHYEQYF
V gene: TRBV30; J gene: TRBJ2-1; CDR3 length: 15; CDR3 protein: CAWSPKGYRENEQFF
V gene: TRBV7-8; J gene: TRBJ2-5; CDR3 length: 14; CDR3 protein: CASSSPRGGETQYF
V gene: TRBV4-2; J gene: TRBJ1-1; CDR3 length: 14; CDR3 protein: CASSPRNRGAEAFF
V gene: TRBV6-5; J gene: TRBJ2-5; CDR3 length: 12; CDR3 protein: CASSPGQETQYF
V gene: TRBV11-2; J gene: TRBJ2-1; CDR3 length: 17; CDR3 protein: CASSLGPWTVGAYEQFF
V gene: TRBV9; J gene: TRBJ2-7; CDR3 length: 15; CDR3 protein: CASSGLAGGSYEQYF
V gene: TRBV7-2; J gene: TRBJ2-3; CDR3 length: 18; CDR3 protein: CASSTPREELGSTDTQYF
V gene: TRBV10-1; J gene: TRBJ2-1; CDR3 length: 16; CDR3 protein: CASSESESGGLYEQFF
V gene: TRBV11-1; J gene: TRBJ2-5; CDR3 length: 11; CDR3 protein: CASSLGETQYF
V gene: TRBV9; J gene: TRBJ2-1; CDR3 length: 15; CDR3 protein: CASSPAGASYNEQFF
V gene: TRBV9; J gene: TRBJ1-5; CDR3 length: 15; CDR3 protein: CASSGQGASNQPQHF
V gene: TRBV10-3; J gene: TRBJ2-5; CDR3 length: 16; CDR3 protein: CATQTGTVKLGETQYF
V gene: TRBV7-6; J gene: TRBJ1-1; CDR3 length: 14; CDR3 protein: CASSFESGGTEAFF
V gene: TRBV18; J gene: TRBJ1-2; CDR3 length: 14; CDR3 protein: CASSPRTGTNGYTF
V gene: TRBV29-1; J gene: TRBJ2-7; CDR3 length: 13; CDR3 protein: CSVGTRTGYEQYF
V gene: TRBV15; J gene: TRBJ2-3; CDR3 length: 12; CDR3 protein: CATSRDVNTQYF
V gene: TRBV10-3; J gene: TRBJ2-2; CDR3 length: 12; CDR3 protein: CAISARGEELFF
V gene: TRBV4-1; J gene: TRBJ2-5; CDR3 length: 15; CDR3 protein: CASSQVGQGEKTQYF
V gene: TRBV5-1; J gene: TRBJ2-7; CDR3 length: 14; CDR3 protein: CASSQTTGESEQYF
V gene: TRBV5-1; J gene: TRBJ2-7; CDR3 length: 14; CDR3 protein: CASSLGTEDYEQYF
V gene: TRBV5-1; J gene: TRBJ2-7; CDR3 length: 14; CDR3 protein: CASSLGGTAYEQYF
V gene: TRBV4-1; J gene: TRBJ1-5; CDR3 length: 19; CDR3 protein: CASSQSRGFTGTSNQPQHF
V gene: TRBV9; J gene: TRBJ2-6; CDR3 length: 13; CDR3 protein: CASSPYAANVLTF
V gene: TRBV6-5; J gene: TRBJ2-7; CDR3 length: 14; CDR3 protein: CASSYSMAAYEQYF
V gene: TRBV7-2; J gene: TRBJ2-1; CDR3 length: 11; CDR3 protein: CASSFYNEQFF
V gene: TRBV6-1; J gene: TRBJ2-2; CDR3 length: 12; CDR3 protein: CASSQGPGELFF
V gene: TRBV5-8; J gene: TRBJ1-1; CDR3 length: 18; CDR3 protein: CASSRSVSGQGLNTEAFF
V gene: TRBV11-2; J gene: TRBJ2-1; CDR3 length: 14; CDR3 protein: CASSPAGTYNEQFF
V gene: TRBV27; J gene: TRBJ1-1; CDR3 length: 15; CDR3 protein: CASSFKFGPRGKAFF
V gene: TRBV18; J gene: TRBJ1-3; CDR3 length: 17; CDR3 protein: CASSPPFTGVSGNTIYF
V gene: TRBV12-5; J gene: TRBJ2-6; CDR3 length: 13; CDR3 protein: CASSRAGANVLTF
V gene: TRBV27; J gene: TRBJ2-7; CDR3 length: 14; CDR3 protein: CASSGSQVGYEQYF